Below are 7 T cell receptor beta chains sequenced from a single sample in a study of low-dose radiotherapy and immunotherapy resistance in tumors. Gene-specific TRAV and TRBV primers were used for first-strand cDNA, covering alpha and beta chains. TCR amplification used roughly 18 PCR cycles, a constant-region primer and a V-primer adapter. Via MiXCR, TCRdb re-called the reads, giving one row per CDR3 protein. The sample gives 16,000 or so distinct CDR3 sequences, around 67% of which show up once; about an eighth is in the top ten. These receptors came from a human donor with advanced metastatic prostate, ovarian, gallbladder or colorectal cancer (not recorded which). This table probably holds off-target reads from a library built for another chain.

This clonotype was observed a handful of times. The J gene is TRBJ1-5, the V gene TRBV28, with D perhaps matching TRBD1 (5 bases). CDR1 and CDR2 (germline): MDHEN, SYDVKM. V was clipped by 8 bases and J by 5 bases, with 13 bases between them. CDR3 length: 13 residues. The CDR3 region is CASRGAGDQPQHF. In DNA form, the CDR3 reads TGTGCCAGCCGAGGGGCAGGTGATCAGCCCCAGCATTTT.

This chain connects TRBV2 to TRBJ2-1; maybe TRBD1 (6 bases). Germline V lookup: CDR1 SNHLY, CDR2 FYNNEI. V was clipped by 5 bases and J by 9 bases, with 17 bases between them. This CDR3 contains 14 residues. The CDR3 DNA reads as TGTGCCAGCAGTAACAGGGTTTTTAAGGGTGAGCAGTTCTTC. It codes for CASSNRVFKGEQFF. The variable domain in full, with the rest retrieved from reference TRBV2 and TRBJ2-1, is EPEVTQTPSHQVTQMGQEVILRCVPISNHLYFYWYRQILGQKVEFLVSFYNNEISEKSEIFDDQFSVERPDGSNFTLKIRSTKLEDSAMYFCASSNRVFKGEQFFGPGTRLTVL.

The chain carries TRBV5-1 and TRBJ2-7; possible D gene TRBD2, 5 bases. Trimming removed 6 bases at V and 1 base at J, with 11 bases between. Germline V gene sequence: CDR1 SGHRS, CDR2 YFSETQ. The CDR3 is 13 residues long. The CDR3, as DNA: TGCGCCAGCAACACACTAGATTCCTACGAGCAGTACTTC. Translation gives CASNTLDSYEQYF.

The chain links TRBV4-2 to TRBJ2-4; 14 nucleotides align to TRBD2. The CDR3 consists of 18 residues. Germline lookup yields CDR1 LGHNA and CDR2 YNFKEQ. V dropped 1 base and J dropped 8; count of bases not matched to a gene: 10. CDR3 nucleotide sequence: TGTGCCAGCAGCCAAGGGAGACTAGCGGGAGGGCCTAGGGACATTCAGTACTTC. It is translated as CASSQGRLAGGPRDIQYF.

The J gene is TRBJ2-7, the V gene TRBV6-5; D is unclear. V was trimmed by 2 bases and J by 2 bases, leaving 10 bases between them. The CDR3 has 14 amino acids. Germline values: CDR1 MNHEY, CDR2 SVGAGI. The CDR3 region has the DNA TGTGCCAGCAGTTACCCGACACCTCCCTACGAGCAGTACTTC. This encodes CASSYPTPPYEQYF.

The V and J genes are TRBV5-1 and TRBJ1-2, with D possibly being TRBD1 (6 bases). Between the trimmed V and J ends, which lost 4 bases and 4 bases, there was a span of 17 bases. There are 15 residues in the CDR3. Germline-derived CDR1 and CDR2 are SGHRS and YFSETQ. CDR3 sequence (DNA): TGCGCCAGCAGCCCCCGAGAGGGGGTAGTCTATGGCTACACCTTC. Translated, it gives CASSPREGVVYGYTF.

J is TRBJ2-7 and V is TRBV5-1; 10 bases are shared with TRBD2. This CDR3 has 15 amino acids. Looked up from germline, CDR1 is SGHRS and CDR2 is YFSETQ. The V segment lost 0 bases and the J segment 7 bases; nucleotides outside the gene matches: 7. In nucleotides, the CDR3 is TGCGCCAGCAGCTTGGTCGTAGCGGGAGGTGGGGAGCAGTACTTC. Protein sequence: CASSLVVAGGGEQYF.